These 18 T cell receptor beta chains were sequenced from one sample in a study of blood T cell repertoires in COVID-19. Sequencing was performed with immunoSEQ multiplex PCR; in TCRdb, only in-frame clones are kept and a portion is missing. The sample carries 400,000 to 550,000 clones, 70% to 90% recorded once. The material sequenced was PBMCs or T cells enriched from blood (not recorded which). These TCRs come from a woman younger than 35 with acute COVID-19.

The CDR3 region is CASSLALAPRYNEQFF. The CDR3 DNA sequence: TGTGCCAGCAGCTTAGCGCTGGCTCCCCGATACAATGAGCAGTTCTTC. This chain links TRBV7-9 with TRBJ2-1; no reliable D call. Germline assignment: CDR1 SEHNR and CDR2 FQNEAQ (reference sequence). There are 16 residues in the CDR3. The V and J ends lost 0 bases and 4 bases respectively, with 13 bases between them.

CDR3 region: CSVVQGAQNYGYTF. The DNA of the CDR3 is TGCAGCGTAGTTCAGGGGGCGCAGAACTATGGCTACACCTTC. The chain joins TRBV29-1 to TRBJ1-2; TRBD1 agrees at 8 bases. The V gene's germline CDR1 is SQVTM and CDR2 ANQGSEA. The CDR3 is 14 amino acids. With V trimmed by 6 bases and J by 2 bases, 8 bases remained unmatched.

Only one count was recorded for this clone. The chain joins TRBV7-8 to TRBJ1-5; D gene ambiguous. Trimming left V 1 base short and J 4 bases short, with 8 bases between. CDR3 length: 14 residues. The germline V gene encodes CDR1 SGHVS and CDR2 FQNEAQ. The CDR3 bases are TGTGCCAGCAGCTTAGAAACGGGGAATCAGCCCCAGCATTTT. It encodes CASSLETGNQPQHF.

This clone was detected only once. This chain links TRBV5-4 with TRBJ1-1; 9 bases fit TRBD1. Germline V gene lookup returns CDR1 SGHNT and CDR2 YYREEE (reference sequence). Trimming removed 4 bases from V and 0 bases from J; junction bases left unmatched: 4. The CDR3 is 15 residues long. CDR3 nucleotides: TGTGCCAGCAGCGGGGACAGGGCGATGAACACTGAAGCTTTCTTT. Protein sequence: CASSGDRAMNTEAFF.

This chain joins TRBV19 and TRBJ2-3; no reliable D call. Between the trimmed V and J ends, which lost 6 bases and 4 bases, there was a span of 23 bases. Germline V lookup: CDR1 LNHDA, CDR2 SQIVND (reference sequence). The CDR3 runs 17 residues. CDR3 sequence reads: CASSHTLGATAADTQYF. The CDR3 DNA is TGTGCCAGTAGCCATACCCTAGGCGCCACCGCGGCAGATACGCAGTATTTT.

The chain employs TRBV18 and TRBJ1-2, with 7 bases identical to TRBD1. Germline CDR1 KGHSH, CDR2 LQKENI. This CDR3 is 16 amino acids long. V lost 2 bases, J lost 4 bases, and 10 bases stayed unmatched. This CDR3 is CASSPFDRDSGYGYTF. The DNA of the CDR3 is TGTGCCAGCTCACCATTTGACAGGGACAGTGGCTATGGCTACACCTTC.

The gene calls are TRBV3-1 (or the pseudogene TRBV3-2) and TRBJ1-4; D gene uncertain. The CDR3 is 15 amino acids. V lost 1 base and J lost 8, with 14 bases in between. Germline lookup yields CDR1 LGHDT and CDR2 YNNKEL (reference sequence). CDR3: CASSQGVLTAEKLFF. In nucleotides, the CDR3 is TGTGCCAGCAGCCAAGGGGTGCTTACAGCCGAAAAACTGTTTTTT.

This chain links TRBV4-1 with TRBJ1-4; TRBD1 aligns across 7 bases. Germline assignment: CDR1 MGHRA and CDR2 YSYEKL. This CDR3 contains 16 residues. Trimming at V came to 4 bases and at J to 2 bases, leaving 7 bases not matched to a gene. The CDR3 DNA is TGCGCCAGCAGCCCAGTACAGGGGCAGACTAATGAAAAACTGTTTTTT. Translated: CASSPVQGQTNEKLFF.

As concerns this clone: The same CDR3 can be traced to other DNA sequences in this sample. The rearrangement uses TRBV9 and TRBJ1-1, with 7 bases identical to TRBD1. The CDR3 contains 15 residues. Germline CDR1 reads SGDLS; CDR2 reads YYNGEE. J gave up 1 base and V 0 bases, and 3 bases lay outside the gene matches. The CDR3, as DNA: TGTGCCAGCAGCGTAGGAGGGGGCCGGAACACTGAAGCTTTCTTT. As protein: CASSVGGGRNTEAFF.

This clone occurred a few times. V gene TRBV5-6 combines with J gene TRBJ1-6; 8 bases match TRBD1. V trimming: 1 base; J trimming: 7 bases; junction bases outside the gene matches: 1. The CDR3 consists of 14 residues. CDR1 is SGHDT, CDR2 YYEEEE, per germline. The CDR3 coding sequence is TGTGCCAGCAGCTTGACAGGGGGGAATTCACCCCTCCACTTT. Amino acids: CASSLTGGNSPLHF. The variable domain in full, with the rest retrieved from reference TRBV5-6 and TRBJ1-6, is DAGVTQSPTHLIKTRGQQVTLRCSPKSGHDTVSWYQQALGQGPQFIFQYYEEEERQRGNFPDRFSGHQFPNYSSELNVNALLLGDSALYLCASSLTGGNSPLHFGNGTRLTVT.

CDR3 bases: TGTGCCAGCAGTGGTCCCGGGACTCAGAATAGCTACGAGCAGTACTTC. It translates to CASSGPGTQNSYEQYF. The V and J genes are TRBV25-1 and TRBJ2-7; D may be TRBD2 (6 bases). There are 16 residues in the CDR3. Germline CDR1 reads MGHDK; CDR2 reads SYGVNS. V dropped 4 bases and J dropped 3 bases, with 19 bases sitting between them.

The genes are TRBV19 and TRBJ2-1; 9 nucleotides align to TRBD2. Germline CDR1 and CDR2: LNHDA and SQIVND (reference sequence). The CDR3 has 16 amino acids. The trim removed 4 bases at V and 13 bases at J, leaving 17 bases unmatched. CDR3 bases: TGTGCCAGTAGTACGGAGCGGGAGGTGCCCTTCGGGATTCAGTTCTTC. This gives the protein CASSTEREVPFGIQFF.

The CDR3 DNA sequence: TGTGCCAGCAGCCCGACAGGGATGGCTGAAGCTTTCTTT. Translating gives CASSPTGMAEAFF. The rearrangement uses TRBV7-9 and TRBJ1-1; 7 bases agree with TRBD1. Germline-derived CDR1 and CDR2 are SEHNR and FQNEAQ (reference sequence). There are 13 residues in the CDR3. After removal of 5 bases from V and 6 bases from J, the junction contained 6 bases not matched to a gene.

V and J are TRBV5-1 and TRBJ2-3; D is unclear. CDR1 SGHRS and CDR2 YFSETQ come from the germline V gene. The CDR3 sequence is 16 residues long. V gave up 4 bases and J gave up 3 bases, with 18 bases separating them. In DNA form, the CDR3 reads TGCGCCAGCAGCCACCACCGACAAGATTGGACAGATACGCAGTATTTT. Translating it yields CASSHHRQDWTDTQYF.

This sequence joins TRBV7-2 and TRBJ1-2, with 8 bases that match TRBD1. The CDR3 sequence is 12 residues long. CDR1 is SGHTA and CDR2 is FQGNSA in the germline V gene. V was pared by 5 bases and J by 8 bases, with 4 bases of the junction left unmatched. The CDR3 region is CASSLRGQGYTF. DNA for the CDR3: TGTGCCAGCAGCCTCAGGGGGCAAGGCTACACCTTC. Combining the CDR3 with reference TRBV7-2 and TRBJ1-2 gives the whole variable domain GAGVSQSPSNKVTEKGKDVELRCDPISGHTALYWYRQSLGQGLEFLIYFQGNSAPDKSGLPSDRFSAERTGGSVSTLTIQRTQQEDSAVYLCASSLRGQGYTFGSGTRLTVV.

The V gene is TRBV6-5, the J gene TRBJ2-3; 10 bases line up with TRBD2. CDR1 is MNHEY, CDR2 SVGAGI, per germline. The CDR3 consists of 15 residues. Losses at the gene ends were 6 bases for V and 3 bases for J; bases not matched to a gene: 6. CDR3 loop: CASREREGRTDTQYF. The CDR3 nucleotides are TGTGCCAGCAGGGAGCGGGAGGGCCGGACAGATACGCAGTATTTT.

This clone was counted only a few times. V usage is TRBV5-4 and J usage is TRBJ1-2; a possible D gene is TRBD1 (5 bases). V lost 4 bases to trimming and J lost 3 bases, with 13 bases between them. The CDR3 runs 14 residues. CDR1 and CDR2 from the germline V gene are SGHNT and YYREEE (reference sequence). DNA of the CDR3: TGTGCCAGCAGCCAGAGGCAGGGCGACTATGGCTACACCTTC. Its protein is CASSQRQGDYGYTF.

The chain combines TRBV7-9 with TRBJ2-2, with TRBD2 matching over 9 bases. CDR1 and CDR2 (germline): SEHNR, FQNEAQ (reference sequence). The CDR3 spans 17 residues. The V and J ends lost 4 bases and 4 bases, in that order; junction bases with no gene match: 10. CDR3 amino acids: CASSSGREGLGTGELFF. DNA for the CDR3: TGTGCCAGCAGCTCCGGGCGGGAGGGCCTGGGCACCGGGGAGCTGTTTTTT.